The 30 T cell receptor beta chains below come from one sample, sequenced in a study of T cells in Graves' hyperthyroidism and ophthalmopathy. There were TCR beta CDR3 regions amplified from RNA transcripts. An initial round of RT-PCR targeting the TCR CDR3 relied on the HTBI primer set. TCRdb reprocessed the multiplex PCR reads via MiXCR and lists one record per CDR3 protein. The table includes 750,000 to 900,000 distinct CDR3 sequences, 38% detected once. The material sequenced was blood. Every receptor here comes from a man between 18 and 29 years old with Graves' hyperthyroidism.

About this clonotype itself: This could be a read error, since a much larger clone is one nucleotide away. The V call is TRBV20-1, the J call TRBJ1-4, with TRBD1 matching 8 bases. After removal of 7 bases from V and 7 bases from J, the junction contained 8 bases not matched to a gene. The CDR3 has 13 amino acids. The germline CDR1 and CDR2 sequences are DFQATT and SNEGSKA (reference sequence). CDR3 region: CSVSRGQFEKLFF. The CDR3 coding sequence is TGCAGTGTTAGCAGGGGGCAGTTTGAAAAACTGTTTTTT.

This clonotype was detected ten times or more. V gene TRBV7-9 combines with J gene TRBJ2-7, with a tentative D call TRBD2 (6 bases). Looked up from germline, CDR1 is SEHNR and CDR2 is FQNEAQ (reference sequence). Deletions cut 2 bases from V and 4 bases from J, with 6 bases between. This CDR3 has 12 amino acids. This CDR3 is CASSLREYEQYF. DNA of the CDR3: TGTGCCAGCAGCTTACGGGAGTACGAGCAGTACTTC.

The sample holds a few counts of this clonotype. This may be a read error: a much more frequent sequence differs by one nucleotide. The rearrangement links TRBV7-9 to TRBJ1-5; a possible D gene is TRBD1 (5 bases). V was shortened by 4 bases and J by 7 bases, with 11 bases between the two germline ends. CDR1 and CDR2 from the germline V gene are SEHNR and FQNEAQ (reference sequence). This CDR3 region has 13 residues. The CDR3 here is CASSSPGEQPQHF. CDR3 DNA sequence: TGTGCCAGCAGCTCCCCGGGGGAACAGCCCCAGCATTTT.

This clonotype was counted ten times or more. The chain joins TRBV10-1 to TRBJ1-2; 8 nucleotides align to TRBD1. CDR1 and CDR2 from the germline V gene are WNHNN and SYGVQD (reference sequence). CDR3 length equals 13 residues. V lost 4 bases, J lost 6 bases, and 4 bases stayed unmatched. The CDR3 sequence: CASSAGTGNGYTF. In DNA, the CDR3 is TGCGCCAGCAGTGCCGGGACAGGCAATGGCTACACCTTC.

The sample holds one count of this clonotype. This may arise from a read error, as a much more abundant clone is one base away. This chain joins TRBV20-1 and TRBJ2-5, with D hard to call. The CDR3 is 12 amino acids. The V end was cut by 5 bases, the J end by 1 base, with 8 bases between. CDR1 DFQATT and CDR2 SNEGSKA come from the germline V gene (reference sequence). The DNA for the CDR3 is TGCAGTGCTGTCTACATCCAAGAGACCCAGTACTTC. Translation: CSAVYIQETQYF.

In this sample, this clonotype turned up a few times. The chain links TRBV11-1 to TRBJ2-2; possibly TRBD1 for D (6 bases). There are 15 residues in the CDR3. Trimming took 5 bases from V and 4 from J, leaving 14 bases between them. Germline V gene lookup returns CDR1 SGHAT and CDR2 FQDESV (reference sequence). This chain's CDR3 is CASSLTVRGTGELFF. In DNA, the CDR3 is TGTGCCAGCAGCCTCACGGTCAGGGGCACCGGGGAGCTGTTTTTT.

CDR3 bases: TGTGCCAGCAGCTCGGGACAGGGTGTGGGCAATCAGCCCCAGCATTTT. It yields the protein CASSSGQGVGNQPQHF. The chain combines TRBV19 with TRBJ1-5; 9 bases fit TRBD1. This CDR3 is built from 16 residues. Germline CDR1 LNHDA, CDR2 SQIVND (reference sequence). The V gene end was trimmed by 9 bases and the J gene end by 2 bases; junction bases not matched to a gene: 11.

In its sample, this clonotype was seen many times. In DNA form, the CDR3 reads TGTGCCAGCAGCCAAGAGCGCCAGGATCTCTATGGCTACACCTTC. It codes for CASSQERQDLYGYTF. The chain combines TRBV4-2 with TRBJ1-2; no clear D gene. CDR3 length: 15 amino acids. Germline values: CDR1 LGHNA, CDR2 YNFKEQ. The V gene lost 0 bases and the J gene lost 4 bases, with 12 bases spanning the gap.

The chain uses TRBV7-9 and TRBJ1-3; 7 bases are shared with TRBD1. There are 13 residues in the CDR3. V gave up 5 bases and J gave up 8 bases; unmatched junction bases: 6. Germline V gives CDR1 SEHNR, CDR2 FQNEAQ (reference sequence). The CDR3 spells CASSPDRYYTIYF. In DNA, the CDR3 is TGTGCCAGCAGCCCGGACAGGTATTACACCATATATTTT.

The CDR3 coding sequence is TGTGCCAGCAGCGGGCAGGGTGAAGTGACCCAGTACTTC. This sequence encodes CASSGQGEVTQYF. J is TRBJ2-5 and V is TRBV7-2, with a tentative D call TRBD1 (5 bases). The CDR3 contains 13 residues. Germline assignment: CDR1 SGHTA and CDR2 FQGNSA. V dropped 5 bases and J dropped 7 bases, with 14 bases sitting between them.

The chain couples TRBV29-1 to TRBJ2-5; the D call may be TRBD1 or TRBD2 (5 bases each). This CDR3 has 12 residues. Looked up from germline, CDR1 is SQVTM and CDR2 is ANQGSEA. Trimming stripped 8 bases from V and 5 bases from J, with 15 bases between. CDR3 sequence reads: CSMRGLWETQYF. CDR3 nucleotides: TGCAGCATGAGGGGCCTCTGGGAGACCCAGTACTTC.

V gene TRBV10-3 combines with J gene TRBJ1-2; D is uncertain. With 0 bases removed from V and 7 bases from J, the gap between germline ends came to 6 bases. The CDR3 has 12 amino acids. From germline, CDR1 is ENHRY and CDR2 SYGVKD. CDR3 amino acids: CAISESDAGYTF. The CDR3 DNA follows: TGTGCCATCAGTGAGTCCGATGCTGGCTACACCTTC.

This clonotype was counted many times. The chain has TRBV19 and TRBJ1-5; D remains unclear. Germline CDR1 and CDR2: LNHDA and SQIVND (reference sequence). This CDR3 comprises 13 residues. Trimming pared 1 base from V and 5 bases from J, leaving 6 bases between. CDR3 protein: CASSIGADQPQHF. CDR3 in DNA: TGTGCCAGTAGTATAGGGGCAGATCAGCCCCAGCATTTT. The full variable domain, completed using reference TRBV19 and TRBJ1-5, is DGGITQSPKYLFRKEGQNVTLSCEQNLNHDAMYWYRQDPGQGLRLIYYSQIVNDFQKGDIAEGYSVSREKKESFPLTVTSAQKNPTAFYLCASSIGADQPQHFGDGTRLSIL.

This clonotype was recorded many times. The DNA of the CDR3 is TGTGCCAGCAGCTGGGGACTAGCGGATTCCTACGAGCAGTACTTC. It encodes CASSWGLADSYEQYF. V usage is TRBV7-8 and J usage is TRBJ2-7; 11 positions match TRBD2. CDR1 SGHVS and CDR2 FQNEAQ come from the germline V gene. The length of the CDR3 is 15 residues. Unmatched junction bases numbered 3, after V lost 4 bases and J lost 1 base.

Many counts were recorded for this clonotype. The gene calls are TRBV15 and TRBJ2-5; D is undetermined. V lost 1 base and J lost 5, with 2 bases in between. This CDR3 region has 11 residues. Germline V lookup: CDR1 LNHNV, CDR2 YYDKDF (reference sequence). The DNA for the CDR3 is TGTGCCACCAGCAGAGCCGAGACCCAGTACTTC. This translates into CATSRAETQYF.

This chain joins TRBV28 and TRBJ1-1; D is uncertain. The CDR3 length is 12 residues. Looked up from germline, CDR1 is MDHEN and CDR2 is SYDVKM. Trimming took 7 bases from V and 7 from J, leaving 13 bases between them. Here the CDR3 reads CASNRDLSEAFF. The CDR3 DNA reads TGTGCCAGCAATCGTGACCTGAGTGAAGCTTTCTTT. The full variable domain, its missing parts supplied by reference TRBV28 and TRBJ1-1, is DVKVTQSSRYLVKRTGEKVFLECVQDMDHENMFWYRQDPGLGLRLIYFSYDVKMKEKGDIPEGYSVSREKKERFSLILESASTNQTSMYLCASNRDLSEAFFGQGTRLTVV.

This clonotype was counted at least ten times. J is TRBJ1-2 and V is TRBV5-1, with 8 bases fitting TRBD1. V was clipped by 2 bases and J by 8 bases; unmatched bases: 5. Per the germline V gene, CDR1 is SGHRS and CDR2 is YFSETQ. The CDR3 sequence is 13 residues long. CDR3 nucleotides: TGCGCCAGCAGCTTACAGGGGGAAGGCGGCTACACCTTC. Translated, it gives CASSLQGEGGYTF.

In its sample, this clonotype was seen a few times. The chain combines TRBV12-3 or TRBV12-4 with TRBJ1-5, with 7 positions matching TRBD1. The CDR3 runs 18 residues. V shed 6 bases, J shed 4 bases, and the junction held 18 bases outside the gene matches. The CDR3 bases are TGTGCCAGCAGGGACGACAGGGTAAGGGCAATCGCGAATCAGCCCCAGCATTTT. This codes for CASRDDRVRAIANQPQHF.

This clonotype was detected only a few times. This rearrangement joins TRBV14 to TRBJ2-7; 7 bases are shared with TRBD1. CDR1 and CDR2 from the germline V gene are SGHDN and FVKESK. The CDR3 sequence is 14 residues long. V gave up 1 base and J gave up 3 bases; unmatched junction bases: 3. CDR3 bases: TGTGCCAGCAGCCAAGTGGGACAGAACTACGAGCAGTACTTC. This codes for CASSQVGQNYEQYF.

The J gene is TRBJ2-7, the V gene TRBV19; a possible D gene is TRBD1 (5 bases). V dropped 2 bases and J dropped 2 bases, with 10 bases sitting between them. This CDR3 is 14 amino acids long. Germline V lookup: CDR1 LNHDA, CDR2 SQIVND (reference sequence). The CDR3 region is CASSIPWGTYEQYF. For the CDR3, the DNA is TGTGCCAGTAGTATACCGTGGGGCACCTACGAGCAGTACTTC.

The V gene is TRBV5-1, the J gene TRBJ2-5; TRBD2 might be the D (6 bases). V lost 0 bases and J 2 bases, leaving 11 bases between the germline ends. The CDR3 loop spans 15 amino acids. Germline V CDR1 and CDR2: SGHRS, YFSETQ. The CDR3 sequence is CASSLGGGEQETQYF. For the CDR3, the DNA is TGCGCCAGCAGCTTGGGAGGAGGGGAACAAGAGACCCAGTACTTC.

The V call is TRBV7-2, the J call TRBJ1-6; the D gene is possibly TRBD1 (6 bases). Germline loops: CDR1 SGHTA, CDR2 FQGNSA. V gave up 5 bases and J gave up 5 bases, with 10 bases separating them. The CDR3 extends over 14 amino acids. CDR3 in amino acids: CASSAWTDNSPLHF. Written as DNA, the CDR3 is TGTGCCAGCAGCGCCTGGACAGATAATTCACCCCTCCACTTT.

The chain is built from TRBV4-1 and TRBJ1-5; D gene uncertain. CDR1 is MGHRA and CDR2 is YSYEKL in the germline V gene. CDR3 size: 13 residues. Trimming pared 5 bases from V and 9 bases from J, leaving 14 bases between. CDR3 DNA: TGCGCCAGCAGCTTAGATTCTAGTCGGCCCCAGCATTTT. Its protein product is CASSLDSSRPQHF.

The rearrangement links TRBV9 to TRBJ1-6; D gene ambiguous. The length of the CDR3 is 16 residues. Germline V gene lookup returns CDR1 SGDLS and CDR2 YYNGEE. The ends were cut back, 4 bases at V and 7 bases at J, with 18 bases in the middle. The DNA for the CDR3 is TGTGCCAGCAGCCGCTGGACCCGAAAATCGAATTCACCCCTCCACTTT. Protein product: CASSRWTRKSNSPLHF.

Many counts were recorded for this clonotype. This CDR3 is CASSSRTDSMNTEAFF. CDR3 nucleotides: TGTGCCAGCAGCTCTCGGACAGACTCCATGAACACTGAAGCTTTCTTT. V gene TRBV7-9 combines with J gene TRBJ1-1, with D perhaps TRBD1 (6 bases). With 4 bases removed from V and 0 bases from J, the gap between germline ends came to 15 bases. The germline gives CDR1 SEHNR, CDR2 FQNEAQ (reference sequence). The CDR3 runs to 16 residues. Full variable domain (missing parts from reference TRBV7-9 and TRBJ1-1): DTGVSQNPRHKITKRGQNVTFRCDPISEHNRLYWYRQTLGQGPEFLTYFQNEAQLEKSRLLSDRFSAERPKGSFSTLEIQRTEQGDSAMYLCASSSRTDSMNTEAFFGQGTRLTVV.

This clonotype was detected ten times or more. The chain's CDR3 is CSVEGTGGYTEAFF. CDR3 DNA: TGCAGCGTTGAGGGGACAGGGGGCTACACTGAAGCTTTCTTT. The genes are TRBV29-1 and TRBJ1-1, with 12 bases that match TRBD1. The length of the CDR3 is 14 residues. With V trimmed by 3 bases and J by 3 bases, 2 bases remained unmatched. In germline, CDR1 is SQVTM, CDR2 ANQGSEA.

Only a few counts were recorded for this clonotype. The chain is built from TRBV14 and TRBJ1-5, with 9 bases that match TRBD1. Trimming at V came to 6 bases and at J to 0 bases, leaving 9 bases not matched to a gene. Looked up from germline, CDR1 is SGHDN and CDR2 is FVKESK. This CDR3 region has 17 residues. The CDR3 DNA sequence: TGTGCCAGCAGTTTGGGACAGGGAGGTAGTAGCAATCAGCCCCAGCATTTT. Amino acid sequence: CASSLGQGGSSNQPQHF.

This clonotype appeared many times. J is TRBJ1-1 and V is TRBV2; D is unclear. This CDR3 is built from 8 residues. CDR1 is SNHLY and CDR2 is FYNNEI in the germline V gene. V was pared by 0 bases and J by 13 bases, with 0 bases between. CDR3 in amino acids: CASSEAFF. The DNA for the CDR3 is TGTGCCAGCAGTGAAGCTTTCTTT.

This clonotype appeared many times. The genes are TRBV5-1 and TRBJ2-7; D is undetermined. The V end was cut by 6 bases, the J end by 6 bases, with 19 bases between. Per germline, CDR1 SGHRS and CDR2 YFSETQ. There are 14 residues in the CDR3. The CDR3 region has the DNA TGCGCCAGCAACACCGACACCCTGGGATCCGAGCAGTACTTC. Protein product: CASNTDTLGSEQYF.

In this sample, this clonotype turned up a few times. V usage is TRBV9 and J usage is TRBJ2-2; D is uncertain. The CDR3 is made up of 17 amino acids. Germline values: CDR1 SGDLS, CDR2 YYNGEE. Trimming removed 4 bases from V and 3 bases from J, with 19 bases in between. CDR3 coding DNA: TGTGCCAGCAGCCAAAAGGTTGGCAGTTTAGACACCGGGGAGCTGTTTTTT. As protein: CASSQKVGSLDTGELFF.